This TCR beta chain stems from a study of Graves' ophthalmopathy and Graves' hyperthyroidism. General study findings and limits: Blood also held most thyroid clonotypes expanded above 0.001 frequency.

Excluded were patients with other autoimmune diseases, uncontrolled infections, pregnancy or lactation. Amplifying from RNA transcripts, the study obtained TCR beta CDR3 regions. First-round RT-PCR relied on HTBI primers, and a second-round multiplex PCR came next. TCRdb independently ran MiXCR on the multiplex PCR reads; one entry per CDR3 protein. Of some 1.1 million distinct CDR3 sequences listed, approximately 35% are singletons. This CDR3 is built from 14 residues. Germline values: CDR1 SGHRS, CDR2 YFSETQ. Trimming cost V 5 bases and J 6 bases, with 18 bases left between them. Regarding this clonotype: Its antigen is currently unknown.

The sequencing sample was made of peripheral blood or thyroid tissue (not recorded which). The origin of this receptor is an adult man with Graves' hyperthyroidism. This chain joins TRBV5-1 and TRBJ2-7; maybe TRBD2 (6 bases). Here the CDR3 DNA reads TGCGCCAGCAGACCCGGGAGTACGACCTCCGAGCAGTACTTC. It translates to CASRPGSTTSEQYF.